This TCR beta chain comes out of a study of T cell responses to AZD1222 COVID-19 vaccine. Study results and limitations: Only after the peak T cell response were repertoires sampled. With dominance at 160-218 and 743-854, vaccine-associated CD4 TCRs spanned spike. Unmutated regions of variants are reportedly targeted by nearly half of spike-specific TCRs. Females made up more of the donors, who were largely white British, and clonal diversity may have come out too low.

Profiling relied on immunoSEQ multiplex PCR, and the TCRdb table lists in-frame clones only, not all of them. The table has 150,000 to 200,000 clones, approximately 89% seen once; the top ten hold less than 1.5%. The CDR3 is 13 residues long. Deletions cut 1 base from V and 0 bases from J, with 4 bases between. Germline V lookup: CDR1 SGHRS, CDR2 YFSETQ. Regarding this clone: Its antigen is undetermined.

The sequence came from an adult who received the AZD1222 COVID-19 vaccine. Sequencing was performed on peripheral blood, taken 28 days after the second AZD1222 dose. The chain joins TRBV5-1 to TRBJ1-1, with unresolved D. Here the CDR3 DNA reads TGCGCCAGCAGCTTGAGGGTGAACACTGAAGCTTTCTTT. Its translation: CASSLRVNTEAFF.